This T cell receptor (beta chain) originates from a study of technical replicates of blood from a few donors. Assay: immunoSEQ multiplex PCR; the TCRdb copy retains only in-frame clones and omits some. The sample yields about 15,000 clones, around 84% seen once. CDR3 length equals 13 residues. The V gene lost 2 bases and the J gene lost 11 bases, with 15 bases spanning the gap. CDR1 and CDR2 (germline): MNHEY, SMNVEV (reference sequence). The gene calls are TRBV27 and TRBJ1-1; D might be TRBD1 (5 bases). This sequence originates from a human donor in good health. What was sequenced was PBMCs. CDR3 in amino acids: CASSLIGGFGAFF. CDR3 coding DNA: TGTGCCAGCAGTTTAATCGGGGGATTTGGGGCTTTCTTT.